Listed below are T cell receptor beta chains from one sample, sequenced in a study of chemoradiotherapy in HPV16-positive cancers. TCRdb keeps only in-frame clones here, not all; method: immunoSEQ multiplex PCR. The table includes approximately 30,000 clones, approximately 89% detected once. Sequencing was performed on blood, taken from a patient who underwent chemoradiotherapy. The source is a human donor with HPV-associated anogenital cancer. The CDR3 runs from the conserved cysteine through the conserved F or W. D genes are given only for firm matches.

TRBJ1-4,.,TRBV5-1,TGCGCCAGCAGCAGGAATGCGGGGAATAAAGGAGAAAAACTGTTTTTT,CASSRNAGNKGEKLFF
TRBJ1-5,TRBD1,TRBV7-8,TGTGCCAGCAGCTTAAGGCCCAGGGACAGAAATCAGCCCCAGCATTTT,CASSLRPRDRNQPQHF
TRBJ1-3,.,TRBV7-9,TGTGCCAGCAGCTCCTACAGGAGGGGCACCATATATTTT,CASSSYRRGTIYF
TRBJ1-2,.,TRBV28,TGTGCCAGCAGCCGGAAGAGTCGGGGCTACACCTTC,CASSRKSRGYTF
TRBJ1-5,.,TRBV6-1,TGTGCCAGCAGTGCCCCAGGGTCTAGCAATCAGCCCCAGCATTTT,CASSAPGSSNQPQHF
TRBJ1-2,.,TRBV5-1,TGCGCCAGCAGCTTGGCCACGGGGGGAGACTATGGCTACACCTTC,CASSLATGGDYGYTF
TRBJ1-3,.,TRBV9,TGTGCCAGCAGCGTAAACCCAACGGAGAACACCATATATTTT,CASSVNPTENTIYF
TRBJ2-5,.,TRBV5-1,TGCGCCAGCAGCCCGCGGACTAGCTCACAGGGGTGGACCCAGTACTTC,CASSPRTSSQGWTQYF
TRBJ2-2,.,TRBV5-1,TGCGCCAGCAGCCCCCTACTTACTAGGGGCGGCACCGGGGAGCTGTTTTTT,CASSPLLTRGGTGELFF
TRBJ2-3,TRBD1,TRBV7-9,TGTGCCAGCAGCTCCGGGACAGGTACCACAGATACGCAGTATTTT,CASSSGTGTTDTQYF
TRBJ1-5,TRBD1,TRBV7-8,TGTGCCAGCAGCTTGACAGGTACAGGGGATCAGCCCCAGCATTTT,CASSLTGTGDQPQHF
TRBJ1-1,.,TRBV15,TGTGCCACCAGCACACAAAAGGGGAACACTGAAGCTTTCTTT,CATSTQKGNTEAFF
TRBJ1-2,TRBD1,TRBV9,TGTGCCAGCAGCGTCGGACAGGGGGCAGCGGGCTACACCTTC,CASSVGQGAAGYTF
TRBJ1-1,.,TRBV2,TGTGCCAGCAGACCACAGGGAATGAACACTGAAGCTTTCTTT,CASRPQGMNTEAFF
TRBJ2-7,TRBD2,TRBV5-1,TGCGCCAGCAGCATTGGACTAGATGGCGAGCAGTACTTC,CASSIGLDGEQYF
TRBJ1-6,.,TRBV2,TGTGCCAGCAGTGTCCCGGGACGTTCACCCCTCCACTTT,CASSVPGRSPLHF
TRBJ2-7,.,TRBV6-1,TGTGCCAGCAGTGACCCATACGAGCAGTACTTC,CASSDPYEQYF
TRBJ2-2,TRBD1,TRBV6-5,TGTGCCAGCAGACCACGACAGGGGAAAGGCGGGGAGCTGTTTTTT,CASRPRQGKGGELFF